Shown below are 11 T cell receptor beta chains from a single sample sequenced in a study of blood T cells in healthy people across ages. A J-beta primer mix and a sample-barcoded 5' primer were used in a second PCR of roughly 6 to 11 cycles. A single record per CDR3 protein comes from TCRdb applying MiXCR to the 5' RACE reads. Found here are fewer than 600,000 distinct CDR3 sequences, about 26% of them singletons; the top ten hold approximately 3.6%. The same sample was also used in a study of T cells of mothers and their children.

Sequencing input: blood. The source of these receptors is a boy between 2 and 10 years old in good health.

The sample holds a few counts of this clonotype. CDR3 protein: CASSLDPPHLAGGLYEQYF. CDR3 coding DNA: TGTGCCAGCAGCTTAGACCCGCCCCATTTAGCGGGAGGGTTATACGAGCAGTACTTC. The chain couples TRBV7-2 to TRBJ2-7; 11 nucleotides match TRBD2. V lost 1 base to trimming and J lost 4 bases; unmatched junction nucleotides: 15. This CDR3 is 19 amino acids long. CDR1 and CDR2 (germline): SGHTA, FQGNSA. Full variable domain (remainder filled in from reference TRBV7-2 and TRBJ2-7): GAGVSQSPSNKVTEKGKDVELRCDPISGHTALYWYRQSLGQGLEFLIYFQGNSAPDKSGLPSDRFSAERTGGSVSTLTIQRTQQEDSAVYLCASSLDPPHLAGGLYEQYFGPGTRLTVT.

The table lists this clonotype with a few counts. The chain links TRBV7-9 to TRBJ2-5; no clear D gene. This CDR3 is built from 15 residues. The V end was cut by 0 bases, the J end by 5 bases, with 13 bases between. Germline V gives CDR1 SEHNR, CDR2 FQNEAQ (reference sequence). The CDR3 reads CASSLALKRSETQYF. The CDR3 DNA reads TGTGCCAGCAGCTTAGCCCTGAAGAGGTCCGAGACCCAGTACTTC. Combining the CDR3 with reference TRBV7-9 and TRBJ2-5 gives the whole variable domain DTGVSQNPRHKITKRGQNVTFRCDPISEHNRLYWYRQTLGQGPEFLTYFQNEAQLEKSRLLSDRFSAERPKGSFSTLEIQRTEQGDSAMYLCASSLALKRSETQYFGPGTRLLVL.

This clonotype occurred a few times. This rearrangement joins TRBV29-1 to TRBJ2-5; 10 bases align to TRBD2. The J call may be wrong; the DNA end is better matched by TRBJ2-7. The CDR3 extends over 13 amino acids. The V gene's germline CDR1 is SQVTM and CDR2 ANQGSEA. This CDR3 reads CSVYSGGTYEQYF. DNA for the CDR3: TGCAGCGTTTATAGCGGGGGGACCTACGAGCAGTACTTC.

This clonotype was counted many times. One end of the junction fails to match germline, which may point to a read error. This chain links TRBV6-2 or TRBV6-3 with TRBJ1-1; D is possibly TRBD1 (5 bases). Germline-derived CDR1 and CDR2 are MNHEY and SVGEGT. The CDR3 contains 14 residues. This CDR3 is CASILRGTNAEAFF. CDR3 coding DNA: TGTGCCAGCATTCTACGGGGGACGAACGCTGAAGCTTTCTTT.

V is TRBV6-2 or TRBV6-3 and J is TRBJ2-1, with D unresolved. The CDR3 loop spans 13 amino acids. Germline lookup yields CDR1 MNHEY and CDR2 SVGEGT. Between the trimmed V and J ends, which lost 5 bases and 4 bases, there was a span of 9 bases. This chain's CDR3 is CASSPTNYNEQFF. The DNA for the CDR3 is TGTGCCAGCAGTCCCACTAATTACAATGAGCAGTTCTTC.

In its sample, this clonotype was seen a few times. This chain joins TRBV7-9 and TRBJ2-7; 8 bases line up with TRBD1. Germline CDR1 reads SEHNR; CDR2 reads FQNEAQ (reference sequence). This CDR3 is built from 12 residues. V lost 8 bases, J lost 6 bases, and 6 bases stayed unmatched. CDR3 DNA sequence: TGTGCCAGCGGACAGGGTGAGGGCGAGCAGTACTTC. The encoded protein is CASGQGEGEQYF.

V usage is TRBV12-3 or TRBV12-4 and J usage is TRBJ2-1; no clear D. There are 12 residues in the CDR3. Trimming left V 5 bases short and J 7 bases short, with 9 bases between. As DNA, the CDR3 is TGTGCCAGCAGTCCAGTAGGAAATGAGCAGTTCTTC. Amino acids: CASSPVGNEQFF.

This chain links TRBV14 with TRBJ1-2; no definite D call. Germline CDR1 is SGHDN and CDR2 is FVKESK. Trimming removed 1 base from V and 2 bases from J, with 11 bases in between. This CDR3 is built from 15 residues. CDR3 region: CASSQVGSLNYGYTF. The CDR3 coding sequence is TGTGCCAGCAGCCAAGTGGGCAGCCTAAACTATGGCTACACCTTC.

The chain couples TRBV2 to TRBJ2-2, with 9 positions matching TRBD2. V dropped 10 bases and J dropped 1; count of bases not matched to a gene: 7. Germline V gives CDR1 SNHLY, CDR2 FYNNEI. There are 15 residues in the CDR3. The CDR3 sequence: CAILSGSQNTGELFF. CDR3 bases: TGTGCCATACTTAGCGGGAGCCAGAACACCGGGGAGCTGTTTTTT. The full variable domain, its missing parts supplied by reference TRBV2 and TRBJ2-2, is EPEVTQTPSHQVTQMGQEVILRCVPISNHLYFYWYRQILGQKVEFLVSFYNNEISEKSEIFDDQFSVERPDGSNFTLKIRSTKLEDSAMYFCAILSGSQNTGELFFGEGSRLTVL.

This sequence joins TRBV2 and TRBJ1-5, with TRBD1 identical over 7 bases. This CDR3 spans 15 amino acids. The junction had 6 bases not matched to a gene; V was cut back by 6 bases and J by 1 base. Per germline, CDR1 SNHLY and CDR2 FYNNEI. The CDR3 loop is CASRDRSYSNQPQHF. Written as DNA, the CDR3 is TGTGCCAGCAGGGACAGGAGCTACAGCAATCAGCCCCAGCATTTT.

The chain couples TRBV14 to TRBJ2-3; TRBD2 is a possible D gene (6 bases). This CDR3 has 19 residues. V lost 4 bases and J lost 5, with 28 bases in between. Germline values: CDR1 SGHDN, CDR2 FVKESK. This CDR3 is CASSPGPWRAPRLKDTQYF. DNA for the CDR3: TGTGCCAGCAGCCCCGGACCATGGAGGGCTCCGCGACTAAAAGATACGCAGTATTTT.